This TCR beta chain was obtained from a study of lymphopenia after photon versus proton radiotherapy. Comment on this clone: The antigen is undetermined.

V was trimmed by 0 bases and J by 3 bases, leaving 9 bases between them. The CDR3 contains 15 residues. Germline CDR1 SGHDT, CDR2 YYEEEE. Data came from immunoSEQ multiplex PCR; TCRdb stores just in-frame clones and leaves some out. The data contain roughly 4,000 clones, over 60% of them singletons. Study results and caveats: Relative stability marked proton patients; photon patients lost diversity and naive cells. Survival link was tested only in deceased patients; proton benefit remains a possibility. Oligoclonal CD8+ Temra expansion after nadir drove photon patients' diversity drop. Post-nadir TCR diversity decline inversely tracked overall survival among those who died.

This clonotype was sampled from a man at least 80 years old with esophageal cancer. J is TRBJ2-2 and V is TRBV5-6; perhaps TRBD1 as D (5 bases). This specimen consisted of peripheral blood, obtained from a patient treated with proton-based radiotherapy. The CDR3 sequence is CASSLGQGDTGELFF. CDR3 nucleotide sequence: TGTGCCAGCAGCTTGGGGCAGGGTGACACCGGGGAGCTGTTTTTT.